This entry lists 29 T cell receptor beta chains sequenced from one sample in a study of blood T cells in healthy people across ages. Primers used in a second PCR of roughly 6 to 11 cycles were a sample-barcoded 5' primer and a J-beta primer mix. TCRdb ran MiXCR on the 5' RACE reads and lists one entry per CDR3 protein. Of some 1.8 million distinct CDR3 sequences detected, 35% to 50% appear once; the ten largest clones hold approximately 22%. Sequenced material: blood. The receptors come from a human donor in good health.

This clonotype has more than one count but fewer than ten. The chain has TRBV6-6 and TRBJ2-7, with D perhaps being TRBD1 or TRBD2 (5 bases each). Trimming stripped 10 bases from V and 4 bases from J, with 17 bases between. Germline-derived CDR1 and CDR2 are MNHNY and SVGAGI (reference sequence). The length of the CDR3 is 13 residues. The CDR3 loop is CATSRLGPYEQYF. DNA for the CDR3: TGTGCCACCTCGCGTTTGGGACCTTACGAGCAGTACTTC.

The J gene is TRBJ1-4, the V gene TRBV19; a possible D gene is TRBD1 (5 bases). CDR1 LNHDA and CDR2 SQIVND come from the germline V gene (reference sequence). The CDR3 extends over 15 amino acids. V gave up 7 bases and J gave up 3 bases, with 15 bases separating them. The CDR3 sequence is CASTSRGAANEKLFF. The CDR3 bases are TGTGCCAGTACCTCGAGGGGTGCAGCTAATGAAAAACTGTTTTTT.

The chain uses TRBV11-2 and TRBJ2-1; TRBD2 agrees at 8 bases. This CDR3 comprises 14 residues. Germline CDR1 reads SGHAT; CDR2 reads FQNNGV. V was pared by 5 bases and J by 4 bases, with 4 bases of the junction left unmatched. The CDR3 sequence: CASSVSGVYNEQFF. CDR3 bases: TGTGCCAGCAGCGTTAGCGGGGTGTACAATGAGCAGTTCTTC.

The gene calls are TRBV24-1 and TRBJ2-5, with a possible D match to TRBD1 (6 bases). Germline V CDR1 and CDR2: KGHDR, SFDVKD. With 3 bases removed from V and 5 bases from J, the gap between germline ends came to 24 bases. The CDR3 sequence is 18 residues long. CDR3 nucleotides: TGTGCCACCAGTGATCTCGGAAGGGCACAGGGAAGGCATGAGACCCAGTACTTC. Translating gives CATSDLGRAQGRHETQYF.

The chain joins TRBV19 to TRBJ1-2, with 8 nucleotides matching TRBD1. CDR3 length equals 15 residues. CDR1 LNHDA and CDR2 SQIVND come from the germline V gene (reference sequence). The V and J ends lost 3 bases and 6 bases, in that order; junction bases with no gene match: 9. In DNA form, the CDR3 reads TGTGCCAGTAGTATTCCAGGGGGCGAGGACGATGGCTACACCTTC. This codes for CASSIPGGEDDGYTF.

V gene TRBV20-1 combines with J gene TRBJ1-1; D unclear. Germline-derived CDR1 and CDR2 are DFQATT and SNEGSKA (reference sequence). Between the trimmed V and J ends, which lost 1 base and 4 bases, there was a span of 13 bases. The CDR3 consists of 14 residues. In nucleotides, the CDR3 is TGCAGTGCTAGAGTGGGGTTACGGGGCACTGAAGCTTTCTTT. Residues: CSARVGLRGTEAFF.

The rearrangement links TRBV7-2 to TRBJ2-5, with 8 bases that match TRBD1. The J call may be faulty, since TRBJ2-7 better matches the DNA end. Germline CDR1 is SGHTA and CDR2 is FQGNSA. The CDR3 is made up of 15 amino acids. In DNA form, the CDR3 reads TGTGCCAGCAGCCGAGACAGGGGTAGGTCCTACGAGCAGTACTTC. Its protein is CASSRDRGRSYEQYF.

This clonotype has just a few counts. The chain is built from TRBV5-1 and TRBJ2-1; 7 bases fit TRBD1. Germline V lookup: CDR1 SGHRS, CDR2 YFSETQ. The CDR3 runs 14 residues. J lost 7 bases, V lost 4 bases, and 8 bases had no gene match. CDR3 DNA: TGCGCCAGCAGCCCTAACAGGGGATTGAATGAGCAGTTCTTC. It translates to CASSPNRGLNEQFF.

V is TRBV7-6 and J is TRBJ2-6, with D perhaps matching TRBD2 (5 bases). The CDR3 is 17 residues long. The V gene lost 3 bases and the J gene lost 1 base, with 13 bases spanning the gap. The germline gives CDR1 SGHVS, CDR2 FNYEAQ. CDR3 sequence: CASSFTARGSGANVLTF. The CDR3 DNA follows: TGTGCCAGCAGCTTTACTGCCCGAGGGTCTGGGGCCAACGTCCTGACTTTC.

This clonotype turned up a few times. As DNA, the CDR3 is TGTGCCAGCAGTCCCGGACAGGGTCTTCACGAGCAGTACTTC. It specifies CASSPGQGLHEQYF. The V and J genes are TRBV7-7 and TRBJ2-7; TRBD1 agrees at 8 bases. The CDR3 runs 14 residues. Per germline, CDR1 SSHAT and CDR2 FNYEAQ (reference sequence). The V gene end was trimmed by 6 bases and the J gene end by 5 bases; junction bases not matched to a gene: 9.

There are a few counts of this clonotype. The chain links TRBV7-2 to TRBJ1-2, with no clear D. The CDR3 runs 14 residues. Trimming took off 2 bases at V and 4 bases at J, with 11 bases between the two ends. Germline values: CDR1 SGHTA, CDR2 FQGNSA. Here the CDR3 DNA reads TGTGCCAGCAGCTTATTAGGACGGCTCTATGGCTACACCTTC. Its protein product is CASSLLGRLYGYTF. Based on the CDR3 plus reference TRBV7-2 and TRBJ1-2, the full variable domain is GAGVSQSPSNKVTEKGKDVELRCDPISGHTALYWYRQSLGQGLEFLIYFQGNSAPDKSGLPSDRFSAERTGGSVSTLTIQRTQQEDSAVYLCASSLLGRLYGYTFGSGTRLTVV.

This clonotype was seen more than once but under ten times. With a much larger clone just one base away, this may be a read error. The chain has TRBV7-2 and TRBJ2-1, with D perhaps TRBD1 (6 bases). V was shortened by 2 bases and J by 6 bases, with 8 bases between the two germline ends. The CDR3 runs to 13 residues. Germline values: CDR1 SGHTA, CDR2 FQGNSA. The CDR3 DNA sequence: TGTGCCAGCAGCTTATACAGGGTCAATGAGCAGTTCTTC. Its translation is CASSLYRVNEQFF.

This clonotype was picked up one time. The gene calls are TRBV7-3 and TRBJ1-1; D is perhaps TRBD1 (6 bases). V lost 5 bases and J 1 base, leaving 17 bases between the germline ends. CDR1 and CDR2 (germline): SGHTA, FQGTGA. This CDR3 has 16 residues. The CDR3 region has the DNA TGTGCCAGCAGCCTTGTCGGACAGCCTAAGAACACTGAAGCTTTCTTT. The encoded protein is CASSLVGQPKNTEAFF.

With regard to this clonotype: A much larger clone differs by one base, so this may be a read error. The genes are TRBV5-1 and TRBJ2-7; D may be TRBD2 (6 bases). With 3 bases removed from V and 10 bases from J, the gap between germline ends came to 17 bases. CDR1 is SGHRS and CDR2 is YFSETQ in the germline V gene. The length of the CDR3 is 13 residues. The CDR3 spells CASSWDLQEAQYF. As DNA, the CDR3 is TGCGCCAGCAGCTGGGACTTACAAGAGGCCCAGTACTTC.

The chain joins TRBV9 to TRBJ2-1, with D possibly TRBD2 on 5 matching bases. Trimming removed 4 bases at V and 8 bases at J, with 19 bases between. The CDR3 is made up of 15 amino acids. Germline V gives CDR1 SGDLS, CDR2 YYNGEE. CDR3 coding DNA: TGTGCCAGCAGCTCACTTCTCGGGGATGGGGATGAGCAGTTCTTC. Its protein is CASSSLLGDGDEQFF.

This clonotype came up once. The chain has TRBV24-1 and TRBJ2-3; possibly TRBD1 for D (6 bases). The germline CDR1 and CDR2 sequences are KGHDR and SFDVKD. The CDR3 contains 16 residues. V dropped 6 bases and J dropped 0 bases, with 15 bases sitting between them. CDR3 sequence reads: CATSNQTGTSTDTQYF. The CDR3 DNA sequence: TGTGCCACCAGTAACCAAACCGGGACAAGCACAGATACGCAGTATTTT.

This clonotype showed up just a few times. The rearrangement uses TRBV5-8 and TRBJ1-5; 7 nucleotides line up with TRBD1. V gave up 4 bases and J gave up 3 bases; unmatched junction bases: 7. The CDR3 loop spans 15 amino acids. From germline, CDR1 is SGHTS and CDR2 YDEGEE. CDR3 sequence: CASSRTQGFNQPQHF. In DNA form, the CDR3 reads TGTGCCAGCAGCAGAACACAGGGGTTCAATCAGCCCCAGCATTTT.

Ten or more counts support this clonotype. The chain joins TRBV20-1 to TRBJ2-5, with D possibly called TRBD1 or TRBD2 (5 bases each). CDR3 length: 11 residues. The V and J ends lost 5 bases and 4 bases respectively, with 8 bases between them. Looked up from germline, CDR1 is DFQATT and CDR2 is SNEGSKA (reference sequence). The CDR3 here is CSAEGRETQYF. The CDR3 DNA sequence: TGCAGTGCTGAGGGGAGAGAGACCCAGTACTTC.

This clonotype was seen ten or more times. The chain employs TRBV4-1 and TRBJ2-1; TRBD2 agrees at 7 bases. This CDR3 region has 14 residues. V trimming: 8 bases; J trimming: 9 bases; junction bases outside the gene matches: 13. Germline CDR1 MGHRA, CDR2 YSYEKL. The CDR3 DNA is TGCGCCAGCTCTACCGGGGGGAGTGGTATTGAGCAGTTCTTC. Its protein product is CASSTGGSGIEQFF.

The genes are TRBV28 and TRBJ2-5, with 7 nucleotides matching TRBD2. The J call may be in error: the DNA end matches TRBJ2-7 better. The CDR3 loop spans 16 amino acids. CDR1 is MDHEN, CDR2 SYDVKM, per germline. The CDR3 region is CASSLDGRGRPDEQYF. For the CDR3, the DNA is TGTGCCAGCAGTTTGGATGGGCGGGGGAGACCTGACGAGCAGTACTTC.

This clonotype was detected a few times. This rearrangement joins TRBV12-3 or TRBV12-4 to TRBJ2-1, with a possible D match to TRBD1 (6 bases). Trimming stripped 3 bases from V and 9 bases from J, with 15 bases between. This CDR3 is 14 amino acids long. CDR3 loop: CASSFPAGALEQFF. The DNA for the CDR3 is TGTGCCAGCAGTTTCCCAGCAGGGGCTCTTGAGCAGTTCTTC.

This clonotype has ten or more counts. This sequence joins TRBV12-3 or TRBV12-4 and TRBJ1-2, with D unclear. The length of the CDR3 is 11 residues. Trimming took off 8 bases at V and 5 bases at J, with 9 bases between the two ends. The CDR3 region has the DNA TGTGCCAGCGGCAGTAGATATGGCTACACCTTC. Its protein is CASGSRYGYTF.

This clonotype was recorded many times. The gene calls are TRBV6-1 and TRBJ2-3, with D uncertain. Germline CDR1 reads MNHNS; CDR2 reads SASEGT. Deletions cut 5 bases from V and 0 bases from J, with 12 bases between. The CDR3 loop spans 15 amino acids. CDR3 residues: CASSFYSASTDTQYF. The CDR3 DNA reads as TGTGCCAGCAGTTTCTATTCTGCTAGCACAGATACGCAGTATTTT.

This clonotype showed up just a few times. The chain carries TRBV9 and TRBJ2-6; tentative D call: TRBD1 (6 bases). This CDR3 region has 19 residues. CDR1 SGDLS and CDR2 YYNGEE come from the germline V gene. V gave up 4 bases and J gave up 1 base, with 21 bases separating them. The CDR3: CASSFPRDITRSGANVLTF. The CDR3 nucleotides read TGTGCCAGCAGCTTCCCCCGGGACATTACTAGATCTGGGGCCAACGTCCTGACTTTC.

As concerns this clonotype: A much larger clone sits a single nucleotide away, making a read error possible. The gene calls are TRBV6-5 and TRBJ1-2, with no clear D. V was pared by 6 bases and J by 4 bases, with 15 bases between. CDR3 size: 14 residues. In germline, CDR1 is MNHEY, CDR2 SVGAGI. In DNA form, the CDR3 reads TGTGCCAGCAGAAAAAGGAGGGAAAGCTATGGCTACACCTTC. This encodes CASRKRRESYGYTF.

The chain combines TRBV5-1 with TRBJ2-1; 8 positions match TRBD1. The end of the DNA is better explained by TRBJ2-7, so the J call may be wrong. The CDR3 loop spans 16 amino acids. Germline V gene sequence: CDR1 SGHRS, CDR2 YFSETQ. CDR3 coding DNA: TGCGCCAGCAGCTTGTGGGCAGGGGGCGTTTCCTACGAGCAGTACTTC. It specifies CASSLWAGGVSYEQYF.

This clonotype has only a few counts. J is TRBJ2-7 and V is TRBV12-3 or TRBV12-4; D could derive from TRBD1 or TRBD2 (6 bases each). The CDR3 loop spans 15 amino acids. The V gene lost 2 bases and the J gene lost 6 bases, with 17 bases spanning the gap. Here the CDR3 reads CASSLLGGHLLEQYF. The CDR3 nucleotides read TGTGCCAGCAGTTTATTGGGGGGCCATCTTCTCGAGCAGTACTTC.

The rearrangement uses TRBV4-1 and TRBJ2-7, with D perhaps matching TRBD2 (5 bases). Germline CDR1 is MGHRA and CDR2 is YSYEKL. Trimming left V 2 bases short and J 1 base short, with 15 bases between. The CDR3 loop spans 16 amino acids. This CDR3 is CASSQYPSSSSYEQYF. The CDR3 nucleotides read TGCGCCAGCAGCCAATATCCTAGCTCATCGTCCTACGAGCAGTACTTC.

This clonotype has a handful of counts. V and J are TRBV20-1 and TRBJ2-2; unclear D gene. The germline V and J ends were trimmed by 0 bases and 5 bases, with 1 base remaining between them. This CDR3 comprises 11 residues. Germline lookup yields CDR1 DFQATT and CDR2 SNEGSKA (reference sequence). CDR3 amino acids: CSARETGELFF. In DNA, the CDR3 is TGCAGTGCTAGAGAGACCGGGGAGCTGTTTTTT.